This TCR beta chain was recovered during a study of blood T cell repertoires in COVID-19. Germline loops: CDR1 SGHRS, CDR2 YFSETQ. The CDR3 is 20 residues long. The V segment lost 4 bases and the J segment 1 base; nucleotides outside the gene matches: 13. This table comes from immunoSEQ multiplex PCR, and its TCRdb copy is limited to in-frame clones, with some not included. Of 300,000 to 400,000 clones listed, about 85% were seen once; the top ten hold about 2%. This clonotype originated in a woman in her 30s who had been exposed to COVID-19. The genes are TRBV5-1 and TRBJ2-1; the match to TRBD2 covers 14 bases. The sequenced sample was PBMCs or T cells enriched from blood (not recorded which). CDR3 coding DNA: TGCGCCAGCAGCCCCCTTTGGGGGACTAGCGGGAGTAGATCCTACAATGAGCAGTTCTTC. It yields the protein CASSPLWGTSGSRSYNEQFF.